This T cell receptor (beta chain) originates from a study of identical twins. Study-wide results and limits: Cord blood's abundant beta clonotypes had fewer insertions, unlike memory repertoires.

Trimming shortened V by 2 bases and J by 4 bases, and 14 bases separated the two germline ends. Germline V gene lookup returns CDR1 DFQATT and CDR2 SNEGSKA (reference sequence). CDR3 size: 14 residues. Unique molecular identifiers were in the cDNA, with template-switch universal primer binding. A single record per CDR3 protein comes from TCRdb applying MiXCR to the 5' RACE reads. The sample lists approximately 620,000 distinct CDR3 sequences, roughly 8% occurring once. Concerning this clonotype: Its specificity is unknown.

These data are also associated with another study on yellow fever vaccine responses in identical twins.

The clonotype originates from a woman under 30 in good health. The sample consisted of PBMCs. The V and J genes are TRBV20-1 and TRBJ1-1; D possibly corresponds to TRBD1 (5 bases). CDR3 sequence: CSARIPSGGTEAFF. The CDR3 DNA is TGCAGTGCTAGAATACCGTCGGGGGGCACTGAAGCTTTCTTT.